These 19 T cell receptor beta chains originate from one sample sequenced in a study of spatial heterogeneity in lung cancer. Sample time point: blood at routine non-recurrence follow-up after resection. MiXCR, applied by TCRdb to the 5' RACE reads, yields one record per CDR3 protein. This table has 30,000 to 35,000 distinct CDR3 sequences, more than 9% appearing once. Sample: PBMCs, taken at follow-up. These receptor sequences come from a female donor with early-stage non-small cell lung cancer.

This clonotype has only a few counts. The CDR3: CASSLTTSGVSTDTQYF. As DNA, the CDR3 is TGTGCCAGCAGCTTAACGACTAGCGGGGTTAGCACAGATACGCAGTATTTT. This sequence joins TRBV7-2 and TRBJ2-3, with 11 bases aligning to TRBD2. V was clipped by 2 bases and J by 0 bases; unmatched bases: 4. The CDR3 is 17 residues long. Germline V lookup: CDR1 SGHTA, CDR2 FQGNSA. Variable domain in full (rest from reference TRBV7-2 and TRBJ2-3): GAGVSQSPSNKVTEKGKDVELRCDPISGHTALYWYRQSLGQGLEFLIYFQGNSAPDKSGLPSDRFSAERTGGSVSTLTIQRTQQEDSAVYLCASSLTTSGVSTDTQYFGPGTRLTVL.

This clonotype was seen repeatedly, ten times or more. The chain has TRBV5-1 and TRBJ1-6; D ambiguous. The CDR3 extends over 14 amino acids. Germline V gene sequence: CDR1 SGHRS, CDR2 YFSETQ. Trimming removed 0 bases from V and 10 bases from J, with 11 bases in between. CDR3: CASSLAVRYSPLHF. In nucleotides, the CDR3 is TGCGCCAGCAGCTTGGCCGTTAGGTACTCACCCCTCCACTTT.

In its sample, this clonotype was seen many times. The chain links TRBV12-3 or TRBV12-4 to TRBJ1-2, with 9 bases fitting TRBD1. The CDR3 sequence is 13 residues long. The junction had 6 bases not matched to a gene; V was cut back by 5 bases and J by 8 bases. CDR3 bases: TGTGCCAGCAGTAGGGGGACAGGGCGAGGCTACACCTTC. Protein sequence: CASSRGTGRGYTF.

This clonotype was counted ten times or more. This sequence joins TRBV6-5 and TRBJ2-5, with D unclear. Germline V gene sequence: CDR1 MNHEY, CDR2 SVGAGI. V lost 6 bases and J lost 0, with 11 bases in between. This CDR3 is 14 amino acids long. CDR3 loop: CASSTRVDQETQYF. CDR3 bases: TGTGCCAGCAGCACCCGGGTGGACCAAGAGACCCAGTACTTC.

The chain joins TRBV20-1 to TRBJ1-2; TRBD1 agrees at 7 bases. V dropped 3 bases and J dropped 5; count of bases not matched to a gene: 3. The germline CDR1 and CDR2 sequences are DFQATT and SNEGSKA (reference sequence). The CDR3 length is 12 residues. CDR3 DNA: TGCAGTGCTAGGGACAGGAGATATGGCTACACCTTC. Translated, it gives CSARDRRYGYTF.

This clonotype is judged medium-sized. The CDR3 DNA is TGTGCCAGTAGCCCTTCCTCTATTCTCTATGGCTACACCTTC. Translation: CASSPSSILYGYTF. The J gene is TRBJ1-2, the V gene TRBV19; D not certain. From germline, CDR1 is LNHDA and CDR2 SQIVND (reference sequence). The germline V and J ends were trimmed by 6 bases and 4 bases, with 15 bases remaining between them. This CDR3 is built from 14 residues.

This clonotype has at least ten counts. The chain joins TRBV3-1 to TRBJ2-3; D is undetermined. The CDR3 runs to 15 residues. Looked up from germline, CDR1 is LGHDT and CDR2 is YNNKEL (reference sequence). Trimming shortened V by 0 bases and J by 2 bases, and 9 bases separated the two germline ends. Here the CDR3 reads CASSQDSGNTDTQYF. The CDR3 nucleotides are TGTGCCAGCAGCCAAGATAGTGGGAACACAGATACGCAGTATTTT.

This clonotype showed up many times. The rearrangement joins TRBV29-1 to TRBJ2-1, with D tentatively TRBD1 or TRBD2 (5 bases each). CDR3 length: 16 residues. V lost 6 bases, J lost 0 bases, and 18 bases lay in between. Germline values: CDR1 SQVTM, CDR2 ANQGSEA. The CDR3 coding sequence is TGCAGCGTCGCCGGGACCACGAAACGCTCCTACAATGAGCAGTTCTTC. Protein product: CSVAGTTKRSYNEQFF.

The chain joins TRBV29-1 to TRBJ2-5, with 7 positions matching TRBD1. Germline-derived CDR1 and CDR2 are SQVTM and ANQGSEA. This CDR3 spans 12 amino acids. V dropped 7 bases and J dropped 5; count of bases not matched to a gene: 7. CDR3 nucleotide sequence: TGCAGCGCGGAAGGGGGCTGGGAGACCCAGTACTTC. Residues: CSAEGGWETQYF.

This clonotype was seen at least ten times. This chain connects TRBV4-3 to TRBJ2-7; D perhaps matches TRBD2 (6 bases). The CDR3 loop spans 16 amino acids. The germline V gene has CDR1 LGHNA and CDR2 YSLEER. V lost 0 bases to trimming and J lost 2 bases, with 14 bases between them. CDR3 sequence (DNA): TGCGCCAGCAGCCAAGATGCCGGCGGGGTTCCCTACGAGCAGTACTTC. The encoded protein is CASSQDAGGVPYEQYF.

The rearrangement links TRBV5-1 to TRBJ1-1; D call uncertain. The V and J ends lost 6 bases and 1 base respectively, with 4 bases between them. The CDR3 is made up of 11 amino acids. Per the germline V gene, CDR1 is SGHRS and CDR2 is YFSETQ. The CDR3 here is CASKRNTEAFF. The CDR3 DNA reads as TGCGCCAGCAAGCGGAACACTGAAGCTTTCTTT.

The sample holds many counts of this clonotype. The chain combines TRBV7-9 with TRBJ1-2; D is unclear. This CDR3 comprises 14 residues. CDR1 and CDR2 (germline): SEHNR, FQNEAQ (reference sequence). With 5 bases removed from V and 6 bases from J, the gap between germline ends came to 16 bases. The CDR3 DNA reads as TGTGCCAGCAGCCCGCCAGAGCCACGGGATGGCTACACCTTC. Its protein product is CASSPPEPRDGYTF.

This clonotype was seen repeatedly, ten times or more. DNA for the CDR3: TGTGCCAGCAGCTTAGAGCCAGGGAGGTATGGCTACACCTTC. Amino acids: CASSLEPGRYGYTF. This chain joins TRBV11-2 and TRBJ1-2; weak D call: TRBD1 (5 bases). Trimming shortened V by 0 bases and J by 5 bases, and 10 bases separated the two germline ends. Germline V gene data show CDR1 as SGHAT and CDR2 as FQNNGV. The CDR3 sequence is 14 residues long.

The V gene is TRBV7-2, the J gene TRBJ2-7; D gene ambiguous. This CDR3 contains 12 residues. Looked up from germline, CDR1 is SGHTA and CDR2 is FQGNSA. Trimming took off 5 bases at V and 6 bases at J, with 11 bases between the two ends. DNA for the CDR3: TGTGCCAGCAGCCAGAAATGGGGCGAGCAGTACTTC. It is translated as CASSQKWGEQYF.

Many counts were recorded for this clonotype. The V call is TRBV6-6, the J call TRBJ2-7; D is perhaps TRBD1 (6 bases). Germline V gene data show CDR1 as MNHNY and CDR2 as SVGAGI (reference sequence). This CDR3 is 12 amino acids long. Trimming took off 10 bases at V and 0 bases at J, with 10 bases between the two ends. CDR3 nucleotides: TGTGCCACCGAGGGGGTCTCCTACGAGCAGTACTTC. It yields the protein CATEGVSYEQYF.

This clonotype was seen a handful of times. The V gene is TRBV27, the J gene TRBJ2-7, with D possibly being TRBD2 (6 bases). V lost 5 bases and J 3 bases, leaving 11 bases between the germline ends. The CDR3 is 13 residues long. The germline CDR1 and CDR2 sequences are MNHEY and SMNVEV (reference sequence). CDR3 amino acids: CASSRGLFYEQYF. CDR3 sequence (DNA): TGTGCCAGCAGTAGGGGACTCTTCTACGAGCAGTACTTC.

This clonotype was recorded at least ten times. The chain links TRBV27 to TRBJ2-3, with 9 nucleotides matching TRBD1. The CDR3 has 17 residues. Losses at the gene ends were 0 bases for V and 3 bases for J; bases not matched to a gene: 7. The germline gives CDR1 MNHEY, CDR2 SMNVEV (reference sequence). The CDR3 is CASSLSDRGILTDTQYF. In DNA, the CDR3 is TGTGCCAGCAGTTTATCTGACAGGGGGATTTTGACAGATACGCAGTATTTT.

This clonotype was counted many times. The rearrangement links TRBV3-1 to TRBJ1-4, with TRBD1 as a possible D gene (5 bases). The CDR3 has 13 residues. The V and J ends lost 4 bases and 13 bases respectively, with 16 bases between them. CDR1 LGHDT and CDR2 YNNKEL come from the germline V gene (reference sequence). The CDR3 is CASSPPGGTRLFF. CDR3 DNA sequence: TGTGCCAGCAGCCCCCCCGGAGGGACGAGACTGTTTTTT.

This clonotype was detected only a few times. The J gene is TRBJ1-2, the V gene TRBV5-1; D remains ambiguous. The germline V and J ends were trimmed by 2 bases and 1 base, with 12 bases remaining between them. Germline CDR1 is SGHRS and CDR2 is YFSETQ. This CDR3 spans 15 amino acids. Here the CDR3 reads CASSLTSGLNYGYTF. The CDR3 nucleotides are TGCGCCAGCAGCTTAACCTCAGGCCTTAACTATGGCTACACCTTC. Full variable domain (rest looked up from reference TRBV5-1 and TRBJ1-2): KAGVTQTPRYLIKTRGQQVTLSCSPISGHRSVSWYQQTPGQGLQFLFEYFSETQRNKGNFPGRFSGRQFSNSRSEMNVSTLELGDSALYLCASSLTSGLNYGYTFGSGTRLTVV.